This T cell receptor (beta chain) was captured in a study of spatial heterogeneity in lung cancer. The overall study: The average count in raw reads for each unique TCR and UMI combination exceeded 9.5 appearances.

The sample holds a few counts of this clonotype. Regarding time point: sample taken at primary tumor resection. Unsorted whole RNA from tumor, nontumor lung or frozen PBMC underwent sequencing. TCRdb passed the 5' RACE reads through MiXCR, listing each CDR3 protein once. Among approximately 40,000 distinct CDR3 sequences listed, about 13% were seen once. The TCR sequence derives from a male donor with early-stage non-small cell lung cancer. The sample in question was PBMCs, obtained at surgery.

CDR3 sequence: CATGGDDEKLFF. CDR3 nucleotides: TGTGCGACGGGGGGGGACGATGAAAAACTGTTTTTT. The chain couples TRBV7-9 to TRBJ1-4, with TRBD1 as a possible D gene (5 bases). Looked up from germline, CDR1 is SEHNR and CDR2 is FQNEAQ (reference sequence). This CDR3 comprises 12 residues.